This TCR beta chain originates from a study of cytomegalovirus exposure and HLA in healthy donors. There are a few counts of this clone. Its specificity is unknown. CDR3 length: 13 residues. The V gene lost 7 bases and the J gene lost 7 bases, with 16 bases spanning the gap. Germline assignment: CDR1 MNHNS and CDR2 SASEGT. General study results and limits: TCR association rates varied by HLA locus in a later analysis, with DRB1 highest and HLA-C lowest. Presence/absence analyses assumed roughly uniform sequencing depth across donors, which may not hold. TCR beta sequences reportedly predicted most subjects' HLA-A and HLA-B alleles accurately.

Primers: 60 Vbeta forward and 13 Jbeta reverse. The repertoire was sequenced with immunoSEQ multiplex PCR; TCRdb's copy has only in-frame clones and lacks some. The repertoire includes some 150,000 clones, 82% of them detected once, and 8.1% sits in the top ten. Sequencing used PBMCs. This receptor was taken from a woman aged 45-65 years in good health and CMV-seropositive. The chain couples TRBV6-1 to TRBJ1-2; D might be TRBD1 (5 bases). The CDR3 sequence: CASTGYEKTGYTF. CDR3 bases: TGTGCCAGCACAGGGTATGAGAAGACTGGCTACACCTTC.